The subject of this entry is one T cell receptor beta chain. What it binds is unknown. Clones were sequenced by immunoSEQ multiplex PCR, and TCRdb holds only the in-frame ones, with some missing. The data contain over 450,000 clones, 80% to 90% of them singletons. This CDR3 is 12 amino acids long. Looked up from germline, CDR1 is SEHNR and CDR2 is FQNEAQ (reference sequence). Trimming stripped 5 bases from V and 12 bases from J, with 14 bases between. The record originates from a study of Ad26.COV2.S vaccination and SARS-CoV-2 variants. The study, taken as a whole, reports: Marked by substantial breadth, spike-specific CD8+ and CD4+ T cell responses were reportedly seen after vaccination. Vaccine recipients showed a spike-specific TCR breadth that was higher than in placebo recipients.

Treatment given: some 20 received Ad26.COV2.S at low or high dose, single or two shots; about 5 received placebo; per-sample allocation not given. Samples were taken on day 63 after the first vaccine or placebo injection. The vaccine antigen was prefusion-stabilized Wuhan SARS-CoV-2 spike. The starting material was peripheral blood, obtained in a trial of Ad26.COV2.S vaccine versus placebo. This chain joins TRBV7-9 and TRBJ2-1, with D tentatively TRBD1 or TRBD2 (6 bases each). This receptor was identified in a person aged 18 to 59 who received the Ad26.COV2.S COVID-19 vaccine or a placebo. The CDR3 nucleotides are TGTGCCAGCAGCCCAGAGGGGGGAAGGCAGTTCTTC. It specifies CASSPEGGRQFF.